This T cell receptor (beta chain) was captured in a study of T cell responses to AZD1222 COVID-19 vaccine. Study outcomes and limitations: Repertoire collection took place solely once the T cell response had peaked. Spike-specific TCR breadth and depth went up after people got two AZD1222 doses. Nearly half of the spike-specific TCRs reportedly recognize variant regions that carry no mutations. White British ancestry dominated among donors, who included more females, and clonal diversity was possibly underestimated.

Of note for this clone: Its antigen is not identified.

TCRdb's copy holds only in-frame clones and misses some; the assay was immunoSEQ multiplex PCR. The repertoire holds about 140,000 clones, with 90% to 95% as singletons. Trimming left V 5 bases short and J 1 base short, with 18 bases between. This CDR3 comprises 16 residues. Germline V gene data show CDR1 as LNHDA and CDR2 as SQIVND (reference sequence). The TCR originated in an adult who had recovered from COVID-19. V and J are TRBV19 and TRBJ2-7; the D gene could be TRBD1 or TRBD2 (5 bases each). Sample: peripheral blood, taken after recovery from COVID-19. DNA of the CDR3: TGTGCCAGTAGTGCCGGGACGGTCCCTTCTTCCTACGAGCAGTACTTC. This translates into CASSAGTVPSSYEQYF.